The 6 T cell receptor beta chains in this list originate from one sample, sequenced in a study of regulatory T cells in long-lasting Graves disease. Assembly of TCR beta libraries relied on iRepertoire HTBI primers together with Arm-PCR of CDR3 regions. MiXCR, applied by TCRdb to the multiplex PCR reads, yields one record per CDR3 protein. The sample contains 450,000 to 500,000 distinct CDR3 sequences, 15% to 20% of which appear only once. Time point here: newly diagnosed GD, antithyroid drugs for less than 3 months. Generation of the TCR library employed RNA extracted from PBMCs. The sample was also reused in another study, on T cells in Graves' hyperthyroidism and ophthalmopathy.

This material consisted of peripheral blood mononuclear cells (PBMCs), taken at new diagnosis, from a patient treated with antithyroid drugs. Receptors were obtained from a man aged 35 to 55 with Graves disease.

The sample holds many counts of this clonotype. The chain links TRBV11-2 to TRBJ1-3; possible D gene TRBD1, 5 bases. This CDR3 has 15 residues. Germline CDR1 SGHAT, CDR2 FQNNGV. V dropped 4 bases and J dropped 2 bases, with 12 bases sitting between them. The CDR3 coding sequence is TGTGCCAGCAGCTATGGGGAAGGGGCTGGAAACACCATATATTTT. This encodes CASSYGEGAGNTIYF.

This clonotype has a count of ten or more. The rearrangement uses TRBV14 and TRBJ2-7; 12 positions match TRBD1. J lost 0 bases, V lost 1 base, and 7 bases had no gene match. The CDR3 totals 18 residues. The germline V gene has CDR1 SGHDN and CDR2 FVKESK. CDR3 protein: CASSQGDRGPAVSYEQYF. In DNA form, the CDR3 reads TGTGCCAGCAGCCAAGGGGACAGGGGGCCGGCAGTCTCCTACGAGCAGTACTTC.

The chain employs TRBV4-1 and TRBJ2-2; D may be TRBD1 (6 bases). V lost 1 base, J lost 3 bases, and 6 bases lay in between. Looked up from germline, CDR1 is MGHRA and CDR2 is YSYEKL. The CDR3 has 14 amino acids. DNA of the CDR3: TGCGCCAGCAGCCAAGGACAGGACACCGGGGAGCTGTTTTTT. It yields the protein CASSQGQDTGELFF.

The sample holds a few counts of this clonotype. Here the CDR3 DNA reads TGTGCCTGGAGTGGACCCGGAGTGGTAAATACGCAGTATTTT. Its protein product is CAWSGPGVVNTQYF. The J gene is TRBJ2-3, the V gene TRBV30; no firm D call. CDR1 and CDR2 from the germline V gene are GTSNPN and SVGIG (reference sequence). V lost 1 base to trimming and J lost 7 bases, with 15 bases between them. This CDR3 is built from 14 residues. The full variable domain, with the rest looked up from reference TRBV30 and TRBJ2-3, is SQTIHQWPATLVQPVGSPLSLECTVEGTSNPNLYWYRQAAGRGLQLLFYSVGIGQISSEVPQNLSASRPQDRQFILSSKKLLLSDSGFYLCAWSGPGVVNTQYFGPGTRLTVL.

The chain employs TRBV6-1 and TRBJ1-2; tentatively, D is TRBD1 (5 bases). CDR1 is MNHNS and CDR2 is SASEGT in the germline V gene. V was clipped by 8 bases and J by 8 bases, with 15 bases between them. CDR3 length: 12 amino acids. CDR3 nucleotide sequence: TGTGCCAGCGAGCAGGGAATTGGAGGCTACACCTTC. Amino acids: CASEQGIGGYTF.

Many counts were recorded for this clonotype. The CDR3 spells CASRGTSSSGYTF. CDR3 DNA sequence: TGTGCCAGCAGGGGGACTTCCTCGAGCGGCTACACCTTC. The genes are TRBV6-2 or TRBV6-3 and TRBJ1-2, with a weak D call TRBD1 (5 bases). V gave up 6 bases and J gave up 8 bases, with 16 bases separating them. Germline loops: CDR1 MNHEY, CDR2 SVGEGT. CDR3 length: 13 amino acids.